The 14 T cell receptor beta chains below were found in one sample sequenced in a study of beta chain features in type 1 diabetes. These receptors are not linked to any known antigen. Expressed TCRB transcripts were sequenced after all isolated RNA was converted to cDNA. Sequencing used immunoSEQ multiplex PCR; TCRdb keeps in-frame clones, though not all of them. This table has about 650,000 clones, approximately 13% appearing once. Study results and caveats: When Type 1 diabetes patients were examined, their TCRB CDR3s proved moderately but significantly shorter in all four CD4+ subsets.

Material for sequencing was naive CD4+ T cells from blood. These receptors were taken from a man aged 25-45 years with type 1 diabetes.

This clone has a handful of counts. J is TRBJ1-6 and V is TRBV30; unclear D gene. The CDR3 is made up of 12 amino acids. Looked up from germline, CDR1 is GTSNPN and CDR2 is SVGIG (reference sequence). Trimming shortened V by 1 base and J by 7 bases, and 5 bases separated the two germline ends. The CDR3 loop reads CAWSGSNSPLHF. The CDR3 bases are TGTGCCTGGAGTGGGTCCAATTCACCCCTCCACTTT.

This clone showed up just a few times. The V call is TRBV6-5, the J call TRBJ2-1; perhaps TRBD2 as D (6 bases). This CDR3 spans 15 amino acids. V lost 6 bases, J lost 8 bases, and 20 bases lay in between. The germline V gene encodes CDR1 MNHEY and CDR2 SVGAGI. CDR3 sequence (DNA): TGTGCCAGCAGCAACGGCGGGGCCATGGGTGATGAGCAGTTCTTC. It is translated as CASSNGGAMGDEQFF.

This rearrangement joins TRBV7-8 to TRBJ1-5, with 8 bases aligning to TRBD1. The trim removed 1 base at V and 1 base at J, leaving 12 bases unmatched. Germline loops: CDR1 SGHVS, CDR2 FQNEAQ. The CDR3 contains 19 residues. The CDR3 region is CASSLGQGATVGSNQPQHF. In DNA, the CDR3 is TGTGCCAGCAGCTTAGGGCAGGGGGCAACCGTGGGAAGCAATCAGCCCCAGCATTTT.

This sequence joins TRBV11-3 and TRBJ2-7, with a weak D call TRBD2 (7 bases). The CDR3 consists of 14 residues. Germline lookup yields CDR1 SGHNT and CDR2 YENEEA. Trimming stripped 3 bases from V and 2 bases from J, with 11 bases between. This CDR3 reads CASSLRGPPYEQYF. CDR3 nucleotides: TGTGCCAGCAGCTTGCGGGGGCCACCCTACGAGCAGTACTTC.

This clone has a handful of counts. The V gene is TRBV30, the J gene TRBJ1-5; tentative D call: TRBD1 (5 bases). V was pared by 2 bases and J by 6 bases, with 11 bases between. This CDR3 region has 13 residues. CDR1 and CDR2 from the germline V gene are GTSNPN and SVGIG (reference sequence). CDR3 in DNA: TGTGCCTGGAGTATAGGGGAAGGTCAGCCCCAGCATTTT. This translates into CAWSIGEGQPQHF.

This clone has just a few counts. DNA of the CDR3: TGTGCCAGCAGCTTAGCCGGAACAACTCCGGGCTACGAGCAGTACTTC. Residues: CASSLAGTTPGYEQYF. This chain connects TRBV11-2 to TRBJ2-7; D remains unclear. This CDR3 has 16 residues. Trimming pared 1 base from V and 3 bases from J, leaving 16 bases between. Germline loops: CDR1 SGHAT, CDR2 FQNNGV.

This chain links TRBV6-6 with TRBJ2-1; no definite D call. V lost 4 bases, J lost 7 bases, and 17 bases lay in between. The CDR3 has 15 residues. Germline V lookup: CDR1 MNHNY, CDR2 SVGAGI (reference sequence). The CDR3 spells CASSFTRTTRNEQFF. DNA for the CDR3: TGTGCCAGCAGTTTTACCCGGACGACCCGAAATGAGCAGTTCTTC.

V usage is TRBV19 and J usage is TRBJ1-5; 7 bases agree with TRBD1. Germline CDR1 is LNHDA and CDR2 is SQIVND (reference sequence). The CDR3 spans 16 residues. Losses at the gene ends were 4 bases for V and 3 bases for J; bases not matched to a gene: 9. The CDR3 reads CASSTLTGVSNQPQHF. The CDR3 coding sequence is TGTGCCAGTAGTACTCTCACAGGGGTTTCCAATCAGCCCCAGCATTTT.

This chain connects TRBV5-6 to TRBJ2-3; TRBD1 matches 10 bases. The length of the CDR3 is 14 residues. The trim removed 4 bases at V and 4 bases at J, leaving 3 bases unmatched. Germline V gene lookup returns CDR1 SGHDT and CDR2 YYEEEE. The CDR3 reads CASSPGTGADTQYF. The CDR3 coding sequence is TGTGCCAGCAGCCCCGGGACAGGGGCAGATACGCAGTATTTT.

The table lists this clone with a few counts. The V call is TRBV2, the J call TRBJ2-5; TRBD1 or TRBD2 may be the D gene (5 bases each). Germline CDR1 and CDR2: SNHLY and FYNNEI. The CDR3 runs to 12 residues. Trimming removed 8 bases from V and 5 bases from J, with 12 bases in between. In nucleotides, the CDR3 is TGTGCCAGCGGGGGTCGCCGGGAGACCCAGTACTTC. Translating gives CASGGRRETQYF.

CDR3 loop: CASSESGYNEQFF. In nucleotides, the CDR3 is TGTGCCAGCAGTGAATCAGGGTACAATGAGCAGTTCTTC. This sequence joins TRBV25-1 and TRBJ2-1, with D perhaps matching TRBD1 (5 bases). The CDR3 contains 13 residues. Looked up from germline, CDR1 is MGHDK and CDR2 is SYGVNS. V was trimmed by 1 base and J by 4 bases, leaving 5 bases between them.

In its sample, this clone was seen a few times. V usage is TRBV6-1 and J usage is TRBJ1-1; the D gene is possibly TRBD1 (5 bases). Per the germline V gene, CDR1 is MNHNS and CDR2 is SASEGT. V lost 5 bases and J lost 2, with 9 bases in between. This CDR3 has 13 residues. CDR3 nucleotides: TGTGCCAGCAGTAGGGACTTTAACACTGAAGCTTTCTTT. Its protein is CASSRDFNTEAFF.

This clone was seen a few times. The CDR3, as DNA: TGTGCCAGCAGTTTCAGGACAGGGGAGACCGGGGAGCTGTTTTTT. As protein: CASSFRTGETGELFF. The chain links TRBV13 to TRBJ2-2; 9 nucleotides agree with TRBD1. Per germline, CDR1 PRHDT and CDR2 FYEKMQ (reference sequence). Trimming at V came to 6 bases and at J to 5 bases, leaving 7 bases not matched to a gene. The CDR3 contains 15 residues. The full variable domain, in which reference TRBV13 and TRBJ2-2 provide the parts outside the CDR3, is AAGVIQSPRHLIKEKRETATLKCYPIPRHDTVYWYQQGPGQDPQFLISFYEKMQSDKGSIPDRFSAQQFSDYHSELNMSSLELGDSALYFCASSFRTGETGELFFGEGSRLTVL.

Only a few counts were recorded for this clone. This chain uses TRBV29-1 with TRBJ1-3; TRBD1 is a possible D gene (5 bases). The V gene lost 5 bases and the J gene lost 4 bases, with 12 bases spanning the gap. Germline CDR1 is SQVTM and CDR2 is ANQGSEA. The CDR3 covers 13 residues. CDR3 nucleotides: TGCAGCGTTTCAAGAGGGGACGGAAACACCATATATTTT. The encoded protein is CSVSRGDGNTIYF. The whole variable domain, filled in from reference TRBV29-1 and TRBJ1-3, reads SAVISQKPSRDICQRGTSLTIQCQVDSQVTMMFWYRQQPGQSLTLIATANQGSEATYESGFVIDKFPISRPNLTFSTLTVSNMSPEDSSIYLCSVSRGDGNTIYFGEGSWLTVV.